This T cell receptor beta chain was obtained from a study of cytomegalovirus exposure and HLA in healthy donors. To note about this clone: Its antigen is undetermined.

Germline V gives CDR1 MGHRA, CDR2 YSYEKL. This CDR3 region has 15 residues. V was pared by 4 bases and J by 6 bases, with 7 bases of the junction left unmatched. Study-wide results and caveats: Specificity of a few CMV-associated chains for CMV antigens was verified in vitro. Roughly uniform sequencing depth across donors was assumed, possibly incorrectly. A later analysis linked a missense variant in DCLRE1C to the trimming of TCR beta V and J genes.

The PCR ran on 60 Vbeta and 13 Jbeta primers. Repertoires were generated with immunoSEQ multiplex PCR, while TCRdb's copy carries only in-frame clones and drops some. The table lists about 150,000 clones, roughly three fifths of them singletons. This chain links TRBV4-1 with TRBJ2-7, with 12 bases identical to TRBD1. Sequenced: PBMCs. This clonotype was sampled from a woman in her thirties or forties in good health and CMV-seronegative. The CDR3 coding sequence is TGCGCCAGCAGCCGCACGGGACAGGGGGCGACCGAGCAGTACTTC. Encoded protein: CASSRTGQGATEQYF.